The source of this T cell receptor (beta chain) is a study of cytomegalovirus exposure and HLA in healthy donors. On the study more broadly: Assignment to the Caucasian-associated ancestry cluster applied to around four fifths of the approximately 400 genotyped donors.

To note about this clone: Its antigen is unidentified.

The CDR3 loop spans 13 amino acids. Germline V lookup: CDR1 SGHAT, CDR2 FQDESV (reference sequence). Trimming took off 3 bases at V and 5 bases at J, with 10 bases between the two ends. Study-wide results and caveats: Cytomegalovirus-associated TCR beta chains were listed, numbering 164.

The PCR had 60 Vbeta and 13 Jbeta primers. Sequenced by immunoSEQ multiplex PCR; TCRdb stores in-frame clones only, minus some. The sample consists of roughly 65,000 clones, approximately 64% of them appearing once. This chain connects TRBV11-1 to TRBJ1-2; D is unclear. The TCR originated in a man between 35 and 55 years old in good health and CMV-seropositive. Input material: PBMCs. The CDR3 region is CASSFNSSYGYTF. The CDR3 DNA sequence: TGTGCCAGCAGCTTCAACAGTTCTTATGGCTACACCTTC.